This passage covers 19 T cell receptor beta chains from one sample sequenced in a study of blood T cells in healthy people across ages. Alongside a J-beta primer mix, a sample-barcoded 5' primer served in a second PCR lasting roughly 7 to 11 cycles. Using its own MiXCR run on the 5' RACE reads, TCRdb lists one record per CDR3 protein. The repertoire consists of about 810,000 distinct CDR3 sequences, with 30% to 45% occurring once and the leading ten covering 13%. The sequenced sample was blood. The receptors derive from a young man in good health.

Comments on this clonotype: A much larger clonotype is one base distant, so this may be a read error. The rearrangement uses TRBV7-6 and TRBJ2-7; perhaps TRBD2 as D (6 bases). V lost 1 base, J lost 2 bases, and 12 bases lay in between. Germline V gives CDR1 SGHVS, CDR2 FNYEAQ. The length of the CDR3 is 15 residues. CDR3 in amino acids: CASSLEVTRAYEQYF. The CDR3 bases are TGTGCCAGCAGCTTAGAAGTGACTAGAGCCTACGAGCAGTACTTC.

This clonotype was counted a single time. The chain has TRBV28 and TRBJ2-7; D possibly corresponds to TRBD2 (6 bases). The tail of the sequence fits TRBJ2-4 better, so the J call may be wrong. This CDR3 is 14 amino acids long. Germline loops: CDR1 MDHEN, CDR2 SYDVKM. The CDR3 loop reads CASSSPSMEGIQYF. CDR3 bases: TGTGCCAGCAGTTCCCCCTCGATGGAGGGCATTCAGTACTTC.

V gene TRBV2 combines with J gene TRBJ2-1, with D possibly being TRBD1 (6 bases). CDR3 size: 15 residues. V gave up 6 bases and J gave up 2 bases, with 14 bases separating them. Germline CDR1 and CDR2: SNHLY and FYNNEI. The CDR3 loop reads CASSPETGAYNEQFF. DNA of the CDR3: TGTGCCAGCAGCCCCGAGACAGGAGCCTACAATGAGCAGTTCTTC.

In this sample, this clonotype turned up many times. The chain carries TRBV12-3 or TRBV12-4 and TRBJ1-1; D unresolved. The CDR3 spans 15 residues. Deletions cut 3 bases from V and 1 base from J, with 12 bases between. The CDR3 loop is CASSLVGGGNTEAFF. CDR3 DNA: TGTGCCAGCAGTTTGGTCGGCGGCGGGAACACTGAAGCTTTCTTT.

V and J are TRBV10-3 and TRBJ1-1; D not resolved. With 11 bases removed from V and 3 bases from J, the gap between germline ends came to 19 bases. The CDR3 consists of 14 residues. CDR1 ENHRY and CDR2 SYGVKD come from the germline V gene. The CDR3 nucleotides are TGTGCCTCGCAAGGTGTGATCGTGGACACTGAAGCTTTCTTT. It codes for CASQGVIVDTEAFF.

This clonotype was detected only a few times. The rearrangement joins TRBV7-9 to TRBJ2-7; D is possibly TRBD2 (5 bases). Germline V gene lookup returns CDR1 SEHNR and CDR2 FQNEAQ (reference sequence). The CDR3 length is 13 residues. V was pared by 5 bases and J by 3 bases, with 11 bases between. CDR3 region: CASSHTRDYEQYF. CDR3 bases: TGTGCCAGCAGCCACACACGGGACTACGAGCAGTACTTC. The whole variable domain, remainder taken from reference TRBV7-9 and TRBJ2-7, is DTGVSQNPRHKITKRGQNVTFRCDPISEHNRLYWYRQTLGQGPEFLTYFQNEAQLEKSRLLSDRFSAERPKGSFSTLEIQRTEQGDSAMYLCASSHTRDYEQYFGPGTRLTVT.

The J gene is TRBJ1-1, the V gene TRBV5-5; D may be TRBD1 (5 bases). With 1 base removed from V and 1 base from J, the gap between germline ends came to 14 bases. The CDR3 is 16 amino acids. In germline, CDR1 is SGHKS, CDR2 YYEKEE (reference sequence). CDR3 in amino acids: CASSLTGTPRNTEAFF. The CDR3 DNA is TGTGCCAGCAGCTTGACCGGGACCCCTCGGAACACTGAAGCTTTCTTT.

This clonotype showed up many times. The chain couples TRBV12-3 or TRBV12-4 to TRBJ2-3; 9 bases match TRBD2. This CDR3 contains 16 residues. Germline trimming cut 2 bases from V and 0 bases from J; bases unmatched to any gene: 3. The CDR3 nucleotides are TGTGCCAGCAGTTTAACCCTAGCGGGGAGCACAGATACGCAGTATTTT. Protein: CASSLTLAGSTDTQYF.

The chain employs TRBV11-2 and TRBJ2-5, with D hard to call. The CDR3 has 14 amino acids. Germline CDR1 SGHAT, CDR2 FQNNGV. The V end lost 4 bases, the J end lost 11 bases, and 20 bases lay between the germline ends. CDR3 nucleotides: TGTGCCAGCAGCTCCGAACTAACTAACAATGAGCAGTACTTC. Translation: CASSSELTNNEQYF.

The chain employs TRBV7-9 and TRBJ2-1, with D perhaps matching TRBD1 (5 bases). V shed 0 bases and J shed 8 bases, with 20 bases lying between them. The length of the CDR3 is 17 residues. In germline, CDR1 is SEHNR, CDR2 FQNEAQ (reference sequence). DNA of the CDR3: TGTGCCAGCAGCTTAGCTGTCGGACAAGCTAATGGCGATGAGCAGTTCTTC. Its translation: CASSLAVGQANGDEQFF.

As concerns this clonotype: This may come from a read error, since a much larger clone is one base off. This rearrangement joins TRBV6-6 to TRBJ2-5, with D tentatively TRBD1 (6 bases). The V gene's germline CDR1 is MNHNY and CDR2 SVGAGI (reference sequence). The CDR3 is made up of 14 amino acids. V was shortened by 6 bases and J by 3 bases, with 14 bases between the two germline ends. In nucleotides, the CDR3 is TGTGCCAGCAGAGTAAGGGGGACGAAAGAGACCCAGTACTTC. Residues: CASRVRGTKETQYF.

This clonotype was observed a single time. The chain is built from TRBV29-1 and TRBJ2-1; D is possibly TRBD1 (5 bases). CDR3 length: 12 residues. V shed 0 bases and J shed 9 bases, with 9 bases lying between them. CDR1 is SQVTM, CDR2 ANQGSEA, per germline. CDR3 in DNA: TGCAGCGTTGAAGACAGGGTGGGTGAGCAGTTCTTC. It translates to CSVEDRVGEQFF.

The chain employs TRBV2 and TRBJ1-1; unclear D gene. CDR1 and CDR2 (germline): SNHLY, FYNNEI. V was shortened by 10 bases and J by 0 bases, with 12 bases between the two germline ends. The CDR3 loop spans 13 amino acids. The chain's CDR3 is CANTRDVNTEAFF. In nucleotides, the CDR3 is TGTGCCAACACGCGGGATGTGAACACTGAAGCTTTCTTT. The full variable domain, with the rest looked up from reference TRBV2 and TRBJ1-1, is EPEVTQTPSHQVTQMGQEVILRCVPISNHLYFYWYRQILGQKVEFLVSFYNNEISEKSEIFDDQFSVERPDGSNFTLKIRSTKLEDSAMYFCANTRDVNTEAFFGQGTRLTVV.

The table lists this clonotype with many counts. This may come from a read error, since a much larger clone is one base off. The J gene is TRBJ2-1, the V gene TRBV20-1, with unresolved D. V lost 0 bases and J 13 bases, leaving 22 bases between the germline ends. This CDR3 is 15 amino acids long. Germline V CDR1 and CDR2: DFQATT, SNEGSKA (reference sequence). The CDR3 DNA follows: TGCAGTGCTAGAGATGACCTCGGACCCAAAGAGACCCAGTTCTTC. Amino acid sequence: CSARDDLGPKETQFF.

This clonotype showed up many times. The J gene is TRBJ1-5, the V gene TRBV4-3; D possibly corresponds to TRBD1 (6 bases). V lost 4 bases and J 0 bases, leaving 10 bases between the germline ends. The CDR3 has 15 residues. The germline CDR1 and CDR2 sequences are LGHNA and YSLEER. CDR3 amino acids: CASSRTGSSNQPQHF. As DNA, the CDR3 is TGCGCCAGCAGCCGAACAGGGAGTAGCAATCAGCCCCAGCATTTT.

The rearrangement joins TRBV25-1 to TRBJ1-3; D is unclear. Germline V lookup: CDR1 MGHDK, CDR2 SYGVNS. This CDR3 spans 15 amino acids. V lost 3 bases, J lost 0 bases, and 9 bases lay in between. DNA of the CDR3: TGTGCCAGCAGTGACAGCTCATCCTCTGGAAACACCATATATTTT. It codes for CASSDSSSSGNTIYF. The full variable domain, its missing parts supplied by reference TRBV25-1 and TRBJ1-3, is EADIYQTPRYLVIGTGKKITLECSQTMGHDKMYWYQQDPGMELHLIHYSYGVNSTEKGDLSSESTVSRIRTEHFPLTLESARPSHTSQYLCASSDSSSSGNTIYFGEGSWLTVV.

The V and J genes are TRBV7-2 and TRBJ2-1; D is tentatively TRBD1 or TRBD2 (5 bases each). Trimming cost V 6 bases and J 13 bases, with 19 bases left between them. This CDR3 has 13 residues. Germline V gene lookup returns CDR1 SGHTA and CDR2 FQGNSA. CDR3 protein: CASSYGALETQFF. CDR3 nucleotides: TGTGCCAGCAGTTACGGGGCCTTAGAAACCCAGTTCTTC.

This chain links TRBV20-1 with TRBJ2-1, with 10 bases fitting TRBD2. Losses at the gene ends were 0 bases for V and 7 bases for J; bases not matched to a gene: 3. The CDR3 length is 14 residues. From germline, CDR1 is DFQATT and CDR2 SNEGSKA (reference sequence). CDR3 region: CSARDLAGENEQFF. In DNA, the CDR3 is TGCAGTGCTAGAGACCTAGCGGGGGAGAATGAGCAGTTCTTC.

This clonotype was counted at least ten times. V and J are TRBV25-1 and TRBJ2-1; TRBD1 aligns across 8 bases. V lost 8 bases and J lost 2; bases outside the gene matches: 8. Germline CDR1 reads MGHDK; CDR2 reads SYGVNS. The CDR3 runs to 15 residues. CDR3 in DNA: TGTGCCAGCGGAGCCCAGGGGGCGGCCTACAATGAGCAGTTCTTC. It translates to CASGAQGAAYNEQFF.